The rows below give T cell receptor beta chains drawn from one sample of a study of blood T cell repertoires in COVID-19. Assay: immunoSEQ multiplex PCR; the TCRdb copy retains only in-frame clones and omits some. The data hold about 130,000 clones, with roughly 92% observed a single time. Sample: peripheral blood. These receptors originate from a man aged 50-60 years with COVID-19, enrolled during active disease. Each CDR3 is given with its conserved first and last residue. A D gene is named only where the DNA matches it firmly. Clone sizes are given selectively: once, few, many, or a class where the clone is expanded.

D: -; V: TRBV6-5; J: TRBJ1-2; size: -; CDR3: CASSPGRGSFMGYTF; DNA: TGTGCCAGCAGCCCCGGCAGGGGCAGTTTTATGGGCTACACCTTC
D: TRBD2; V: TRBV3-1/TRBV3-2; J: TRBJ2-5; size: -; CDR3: CASSEIPGLVGTQYF; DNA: TGTGCCAGCAGCGAAATCCCAGGACTAGTCGGGACCCAGTACTTC
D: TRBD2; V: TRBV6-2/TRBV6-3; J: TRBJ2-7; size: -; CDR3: CASSYRAGGYEQYF; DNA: TGTGCCAGCAGTTACCGAGCGGGAGGATACGAGCAGTACTTC
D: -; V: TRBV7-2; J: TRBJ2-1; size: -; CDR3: CASSLVLGGVGGVNEQFF; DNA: TGTGCCAGCAGCTTAGTGCTCGGCGGAGTGGGGGGTGTGAATGAGCAGTTCTTC
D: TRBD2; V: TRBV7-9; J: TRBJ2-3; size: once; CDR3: CASSSPLAGALYIDTQYF; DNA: TGTGCCAGCAGCTCCCCACTAGCGGGAGCTTTGTATATAGATACGCAGTATTTT
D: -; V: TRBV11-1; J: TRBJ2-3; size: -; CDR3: CASSARVATDTQYF; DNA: TGTGCCAGCAGCGCCAGGGTTGCCACAGATACGCAGTATTTT
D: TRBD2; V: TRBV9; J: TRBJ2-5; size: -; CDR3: CASSVDDSGSSGETQYF; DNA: TGTGCCAGCAGCGTAGATGATAGCGGGAGCTCGGGAGAGACCCAGTACTTC
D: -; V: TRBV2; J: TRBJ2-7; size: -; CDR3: CASSRDVYEQYF; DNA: TGTGCCAGCAGCCGGGATGTCTACGAGCAGTACTTC
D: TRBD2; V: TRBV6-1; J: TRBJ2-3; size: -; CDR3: CASSESEREVADTQYF; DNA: TGTGCCAGCAGTGAATCTGAGCGGGAGGTTGCCGATACGCAGTATTTT
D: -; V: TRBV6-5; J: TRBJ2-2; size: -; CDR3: CASSLPLASGELFF; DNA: TGTGCCAGCAGTCTACCCCTAGCCTCCGGGGAGCTGTTTTTT
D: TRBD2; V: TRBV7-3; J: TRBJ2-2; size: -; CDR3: CASSLGLAGAGELFF; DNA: TGTGCCAGCAGCTTGGGACTAGCGGGAGCCGGGGAGCTGTTTTTT
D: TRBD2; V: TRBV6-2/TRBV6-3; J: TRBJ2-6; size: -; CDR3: CASSYSATGLEGTNVLTF; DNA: TGTGCCAGCAGTTACTCTGCGACTGGACTAGAGGGAACCAACGTCCTGACTTTC
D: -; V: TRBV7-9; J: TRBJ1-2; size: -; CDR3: CASSSGPGVRGYTF; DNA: TGTGCCAGCAGCTCGGGTCCGGGAGTTCGAGGCTACACCTTC
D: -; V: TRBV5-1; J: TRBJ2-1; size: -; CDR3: CASSLEFGTGTENNEQFF; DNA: TGCGCCAGCAGCTTGGAGTTCGGGACTGGGACAGAGAACAATGAGCAGTTCTTC
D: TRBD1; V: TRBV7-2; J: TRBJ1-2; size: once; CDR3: CASSLVEGAIRGYTF; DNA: TGTGCCAGCAGCTTAGTAGAGGGGGCGATTAGAGGCTACACCTTC
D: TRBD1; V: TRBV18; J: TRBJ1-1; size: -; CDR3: CASSPDRGLESTEAFF; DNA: TGTGCCAGCTCACCGGACAGGGGGCTTGAGAGCACTGAAGCTTTCTTT
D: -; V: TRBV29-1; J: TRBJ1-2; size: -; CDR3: CSVGIPAGSNYGYTF; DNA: TGCAGCGTTGGCATCCCTGCAGGGTCTAACTATGGCTACACCTTC
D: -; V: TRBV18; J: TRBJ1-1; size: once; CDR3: CASSLRTPEAFF; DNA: TGTGCCAGCTCACTTCGGACTCCTGAAGCTTTCTTT
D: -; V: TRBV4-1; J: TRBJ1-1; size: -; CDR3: CASSQDVLRGGNTEAFF; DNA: TGCGCCAGCAGCCAAGATGTCCTACGAGGAGGGAACACTGAAGCTTTCTTT
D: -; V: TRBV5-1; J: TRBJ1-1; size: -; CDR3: CASSLEGSGGTEAFF; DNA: TGCGCCAGCAGCTTGGAGGGATCGGGGGGAACTGAAGCTTTCTTT
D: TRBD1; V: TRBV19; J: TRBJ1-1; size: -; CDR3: CASSTGAGGWGTEAFF; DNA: TGTGCCAGTAGTACCGGGGCAGGGGGCTGGGGCACTGAAGCTTTCTTT
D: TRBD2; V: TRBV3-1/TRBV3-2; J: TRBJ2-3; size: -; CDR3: CASSHSGRGPSTDTQYF; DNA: TGTGCCAGCAGCCATAGCGGGAGGGGGCCTAGCACAGATACGCAGTATTTT
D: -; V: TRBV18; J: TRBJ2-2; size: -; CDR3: CASSPNRAGTGELFF; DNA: TGTGCCAGCTCACCAAACAGAGCGGGTACCGGGGAGCTGTTTTTT
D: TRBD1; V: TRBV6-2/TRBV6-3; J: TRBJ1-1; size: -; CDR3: CASSYSRDSITLEAFF; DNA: TGTGCCAGCAGTTACTCCCGGGACAGTATAACCCTTGAAGCTTTCTTT
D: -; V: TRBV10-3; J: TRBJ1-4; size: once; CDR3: CATGQPATNEKLFF; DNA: TGTGCCACCGGACAGCCTGCAACTAATGAAAAACTGTTTTTT
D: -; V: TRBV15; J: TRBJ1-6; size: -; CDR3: CATSRDRVKTTNNSPLHF; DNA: TGTGCCACCAGCAGAGATCGGGTAAAAACCACCAATAATTCACCCCTCCACTTT
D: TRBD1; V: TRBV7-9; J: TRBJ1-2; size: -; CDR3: CASSPAGQGSYGYTF; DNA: TGTGCCAGCAGCCCCGCCGGACAGGGCTCCTATGGCTACACCTTC
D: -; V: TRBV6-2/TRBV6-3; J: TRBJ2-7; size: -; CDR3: CASSPGVPYEQYF; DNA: TGTGCCAGCAGTCCAGGGGTACCCTACGAGCAGTACTTC